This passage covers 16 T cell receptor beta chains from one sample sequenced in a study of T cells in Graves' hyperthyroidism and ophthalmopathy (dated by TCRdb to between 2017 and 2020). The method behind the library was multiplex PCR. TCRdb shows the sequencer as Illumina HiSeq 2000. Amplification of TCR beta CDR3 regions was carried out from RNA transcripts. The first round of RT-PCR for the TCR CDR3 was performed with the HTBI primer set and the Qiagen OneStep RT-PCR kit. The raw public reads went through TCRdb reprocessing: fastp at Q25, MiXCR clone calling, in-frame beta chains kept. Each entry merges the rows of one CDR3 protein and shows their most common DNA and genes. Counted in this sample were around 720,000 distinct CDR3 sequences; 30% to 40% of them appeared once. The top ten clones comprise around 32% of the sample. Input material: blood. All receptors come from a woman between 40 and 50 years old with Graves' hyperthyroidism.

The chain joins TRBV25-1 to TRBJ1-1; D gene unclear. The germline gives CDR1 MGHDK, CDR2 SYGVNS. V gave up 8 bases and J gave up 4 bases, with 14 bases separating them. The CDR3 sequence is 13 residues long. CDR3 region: CASAKRESTEAFF. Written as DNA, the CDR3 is TGTGCCAGCGCTAAACGGGAGAGCACTGAAGCTTTCTTT.

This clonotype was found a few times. The CDR3 loop is CASSQVGGMVSGYGYTF. The CDR3 nucleotides read TGTGCCAGCAGCCAAGTCGGGGGGATGGTCTCTGGGTATGGCTACACCTTC. J is TRBJ1-2 and V is TRBV4-2; D may be TRBD1 (5 bases). Deletions cut 1 base from V and 5 bases from J, with 20 bases between. Germline V gene data show CDR1 as LGHNA and CDR2 as YNFKEQ. The CDR3 runs to 17 residues.

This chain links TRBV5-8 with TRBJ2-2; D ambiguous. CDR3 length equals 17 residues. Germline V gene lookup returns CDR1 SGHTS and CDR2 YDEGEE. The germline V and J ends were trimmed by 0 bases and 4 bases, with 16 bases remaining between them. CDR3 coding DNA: TGTGCCAGCAGCTTGGATGGCCAAAGAGCGATCACCGGGGAGCTGTTTTTT. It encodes CASSLDGQRAITGELFF. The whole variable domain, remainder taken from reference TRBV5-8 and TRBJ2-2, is EAGVTQSPTHLIKTRGQQATLRCSPISGHTSVYWYQQALGLGLQFLLWYDEGEERNRGNFPPRFSGRQFPNYSSELNVNALELEDSALYLCASSLDGQRAITGELFFGEGSRLTVL.

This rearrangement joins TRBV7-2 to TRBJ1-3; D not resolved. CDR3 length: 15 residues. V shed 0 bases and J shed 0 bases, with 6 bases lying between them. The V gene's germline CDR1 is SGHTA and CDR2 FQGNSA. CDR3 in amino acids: CASSLAKDSGNTIYF. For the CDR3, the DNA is TGTGCCAGCAGCTTAGCGAAAGACTCTGGAAACACCATATATTTT.

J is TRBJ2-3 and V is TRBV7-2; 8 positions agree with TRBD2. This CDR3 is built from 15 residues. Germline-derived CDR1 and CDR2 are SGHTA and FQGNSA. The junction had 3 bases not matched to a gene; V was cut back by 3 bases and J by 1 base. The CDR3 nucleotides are TGTGCCAGCAGCTTCGTGACTAGCGGCACAGATACGCAGTATTTT. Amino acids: CASSFVTSGTDTQYF.

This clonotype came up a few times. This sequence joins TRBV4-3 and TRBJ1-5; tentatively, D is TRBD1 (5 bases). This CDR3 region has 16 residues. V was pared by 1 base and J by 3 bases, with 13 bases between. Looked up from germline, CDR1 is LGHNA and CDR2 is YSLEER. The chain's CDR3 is CASSQGANGANQPQHF. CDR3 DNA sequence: TGCGCCAGCAGCCAAGGGGCGAACGGGGCCAATCAGCCCCAGCATTTT.

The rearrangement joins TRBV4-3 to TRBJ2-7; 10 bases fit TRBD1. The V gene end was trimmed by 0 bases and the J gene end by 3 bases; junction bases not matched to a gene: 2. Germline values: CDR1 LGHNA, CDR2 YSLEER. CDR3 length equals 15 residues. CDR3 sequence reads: CASSQEGDRGYEQYF. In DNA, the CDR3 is TGCGCCAGCAGCCAAGAGGGGGACAGGGGCTACGAGCAGTACTTC.

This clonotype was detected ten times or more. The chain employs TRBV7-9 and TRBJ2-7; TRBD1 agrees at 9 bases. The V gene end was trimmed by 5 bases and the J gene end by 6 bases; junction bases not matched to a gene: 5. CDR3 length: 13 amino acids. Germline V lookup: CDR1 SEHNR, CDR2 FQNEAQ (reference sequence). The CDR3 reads CASSKQGAGEQYF. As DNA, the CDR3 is TGTGCCAGCAGCAAACAGGGGGCAGGCGAGCAGTACTTC.

CDR3 DNA: TGTGCCAGCAGCCAAGTTCACACCGGGGAGCTGTTTTTT. Amino acids: CASSQVHTGELFF. The rearrangement uses TRBV14 and TRBJ2-2; D not resolved. The germline V and J ends were trimmed by 1 base and 3 bases, with 3 bases remaining between them. Germline V gene sequence: CDR1 SGHDN, CDR2 FVKESK. This CDR3 is built from 13 residues.

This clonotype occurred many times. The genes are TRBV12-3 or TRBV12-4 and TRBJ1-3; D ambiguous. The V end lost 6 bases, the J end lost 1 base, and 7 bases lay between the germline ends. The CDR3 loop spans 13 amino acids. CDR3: CASRHGSGNTIYF. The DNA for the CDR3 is TGTGCCAGCAGACACGGGTCTGGAAACACCATATATTTT.

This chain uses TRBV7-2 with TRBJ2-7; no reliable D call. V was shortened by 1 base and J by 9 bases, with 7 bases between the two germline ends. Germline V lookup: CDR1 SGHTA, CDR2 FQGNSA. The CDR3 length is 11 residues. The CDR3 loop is CASSLGRVQYF. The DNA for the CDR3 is TGTGCCAGCAGCTTAGGACGGGTGCAGTACTTC.

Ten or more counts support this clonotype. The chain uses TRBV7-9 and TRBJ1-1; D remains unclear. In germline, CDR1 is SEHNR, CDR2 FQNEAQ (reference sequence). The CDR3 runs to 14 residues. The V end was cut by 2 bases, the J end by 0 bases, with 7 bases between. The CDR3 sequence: CASSLTAMNTEAFF. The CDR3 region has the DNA TGTGCCAGCAGCTTAACAGCTATGAACACTGAAGCTTTCTTT.

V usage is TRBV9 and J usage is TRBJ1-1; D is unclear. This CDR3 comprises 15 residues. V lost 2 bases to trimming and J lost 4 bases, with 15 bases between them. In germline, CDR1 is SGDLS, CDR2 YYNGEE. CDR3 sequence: CASSVELAGGTEAFF. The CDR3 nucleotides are TGTGCCAGCAGCGTGGAGCTAGCGGGTGGCACTGAAGCTTTCTTT. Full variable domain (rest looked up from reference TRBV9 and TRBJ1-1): DSGVTQTPKHLITATGQRVTLRCSPRSGDLSVYWYQQSLDQGLQFLIQYYNGEERAKGNILERFSAQQFPDLHSELNLSSLELGDSALYFCASSVELAGGTEAFFGQGTRLTVV.

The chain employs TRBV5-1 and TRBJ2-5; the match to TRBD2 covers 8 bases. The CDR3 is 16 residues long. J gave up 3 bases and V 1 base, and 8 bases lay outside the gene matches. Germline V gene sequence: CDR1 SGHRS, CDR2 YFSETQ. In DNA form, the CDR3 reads TGCGCCAGCAGCTTGTCTAGCGGGCCCGGAGAAGAGACCCAGTACTTC. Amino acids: CASSLSSGPGEETQYF. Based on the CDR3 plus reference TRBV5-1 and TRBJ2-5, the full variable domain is KAGVTQTPRYLIKTRGQQVTLSCSPISGHRSVSWYQQTPGQGLQFLFEYFSETQRNKGNFPGRFSGRQFSNSRSEMNVSTLELGDSALYLCASSLSSGPGEETQYFGPGTRLLVL.

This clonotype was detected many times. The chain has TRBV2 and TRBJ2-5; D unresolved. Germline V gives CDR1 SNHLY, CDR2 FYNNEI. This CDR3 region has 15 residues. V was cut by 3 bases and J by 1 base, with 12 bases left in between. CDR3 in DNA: TGTGCCAGCAGTGATATTGGCCCCAGCCAAGAGACCCAGTACTTC. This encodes CASSDIGPSQETQYF.

The CDR3 region has the DNA TGCAGCGTTGCCGACGAGCAGTACTTC. It translates to CSVADEQYF. This chain links TRBV29-1 with TRBJ2-7; D is undetermined. With 4 bases removed from V and 5 bases from J, the gap between germline ends came to 3 bases. The CDR3 is 9 amino acids. Looked up from germline, CDR1 is SQVTM and CDR2 is ANQGSEA.